This T cell receptor (beta chain) was sequenced in a study of shared clonotypes between healthy human individuals. A word on this clone: No antigen is known for it.

Study findings and constraints: Blood was the sole source, and tissue repertoires probably differ. The naive CD4 repertoires of a handful of donors were compared, and around 4.9% of clonotypes were shared. Rarefaction revealed incomplete sorted-subset sequencing despite large depth.

The donors, all of them Caucasian adults, lived in Nashville, Tennessee. The method was immunoSEQ multiplex PCR; TCRdb's version includes in-frame clones alone and lacks a portion of them. The sample has roughly 1.5 million clones, 95% to 99% seen once; the top ten hold roughly 0.4%. The CDR3 runs 14 residues. CDR1 and CDR2 from the germline V gene are LGHNA and YSLEER. The germline V and J ends were trimmed by 1 base and 1 base, with 7 bases remaining between them. The V call is TRBV4-3, the J call TRBJ2-5; unclear D gene. This clonotype was sampled from a man between 25 and 39 years old in good health. The sample consisted of naive CD4+ T cells sorted from blood. Subset defined: CD45RA+ positively selected. The CDR3 DNA is TGCGCCAGCAGCCAAGGCCCAGCCCAAGAGACCCAGTACTTC. Its translation is CASSQGPAQETQYF.